These 6 T cell receptor beta chains were all obtained from the same sample, sequenced in a study of cytomegalovirus exposure and HLA in healthy donors. The PCR made use of 60 Vbeta and 13 Jbeta primers. Here immunoSEQ multiplex PCR was the method, and the copy in TCRdb shows in-frame clones only, minus some. The sample consists of about 130,000 clones, roughly 70% of them appearing once. The sample comprised PBMCs. Receptors originate from a middle-aged man in good health and CMV-seropositive.

This rearrangement joins TRBV7-9 to TRBJ1-6, with D tentatively TRBD1 (5 bases). CDR3 length: 16 amino acids. Trimming removed 1 base from V and 11 bases from J, with 18 bases in between. The germline CDR1 and CDR2 sequences are SEHNR and FQNEAQ (reference sequence). CDR3 nucleotides: TGTGCCAGCAGCTTAGTTGGAGGGGCTAATGGTCCACCCCTCCACTTT. This encodes CASSLVGGANGPPLHF.

This rearrangement joins TRBV28 to TRBJ1-1, with 7 bases matching TRBD1. Germline V CDR1 and CDR2: MDHEN, SYDVKM. The CDR3 is made up of 15 amino acids. The V gene end was trimmed by 5 bases and the J gene end by 4 bases; junction bases not matched to a gene: 10. Here the CDR3 reads CASSQAGGGSTEAFF. The CDR3 DNA reads as TGTGCCAGCAGTCAGGCAGGGGGTGGGAGCACTGAAGCTTTCTTT.

This clone was observed a handful of times. The V gene is TRBV9, the J gene TRBJ2-1, with 9 bases that match TRBD2. The CDR3 totals 16 residues. The V gene's germline CDR1 is SGDLS and CDR2 YYNGEE. The V segment lost 1 base and the J segment 6 bases; nucleotides outside the gene matches: 8. Here the CDR3 DNA reads TGTGCCAGCAGCGTACAAGGGCGGGAGGGCCCCAATGAGCAGTTCTTC. Its translation: CASSVQGREGPNEQFF.

The chain combines TRBV9 with TRBJ2-1; 7 positions match TRBD2. The CDR3 sequence is 16 residues long. J lost 2 bases, V lost 7 bases, and 12 bases had no gene match. Germline V gene sequence: CDR1 SGDLS, CDR2 YYNGEE. The CDR3 DNA follows: TGTGCCAGCGGCTCCTCTAGGGAGGGCCCCTACAATGAGCAGTTCTTC. Protein sequence: CASGSSREGPYNEQFF.

The chain carries TRBV2 and TRBJ1-6, with D maybe TRBD1 (6 bases). Trimming stripped 6 bases from V and 5 bases from J, with 11 bases between. Germline V gene data show CDR1 as SNHLY and CDR2 as FYNNEI. The CDR3 is made up of 14 amino acids. The CDR3 is CASRDTGNNSPLHF. The CDR3 nucleotides read TGTGCCAGCAGAGATACAGGGAATAATTCACCCCTCCACTTT.

The chain is built from TRBV5-6 and TRBJ1-1; the D gene is possibly TRBD1 (5 bases). The germline gives CDR1 SGHDT, CDR2 YYEEEE. Trimming stripped 0 bases from V and 2 bases from J, with 14 bases between. The CDR3 runs 16 residues. The CDR3 region has the DNA TGTGCCAGCAGCTTGGATAAGGGGCGGGGTAACACTGAAGCTTTCTTT. Residues: CASSLDKGRGNTEAFF. The full variable domain, with the rest looked up from reference TRBV5-6 and TRBJ1-1, is DAGVTQSPTHLIKTRGQQVTLRCSPKSGHDTVSWYQQALGQGPQFIFQYYEEEERQRGNFPDRFSGHQFPNYSSELNVNALLLGDSALYLCASSLDKGRGNTEAFFGQGTRLTVV.